This passage covers 19 T cell receptor beta chains from one sample sequenced in a study of blood T cell repertoires in COVID-19. The table came from immunoSEQ multiplex PCR; TCRdb's copy has only in-frame clones and leaves some out. The sample has about 91,000 clones, roughly 88% seen once. Sequencing used peripheral blood. These receptors were taken from a woman aged 65 to 85 with acute or convalescent COVID-19.

The rearrangement links TRBV2 to TRBJ2-7; a weak D match, TRBD1 (6 bases). The CDR3 extends over 15 amino acids. Trimming pared 6 bases from V and 0 bases from J, leaving 15 bases between. In germline, CDR1 is SNHLY, CDR2 FYNNEI. CDR3 loop: CASRAGTSLSYEQYF. CDR3 DNA: TGTGCCAGCAGGGCCGGGACAAGTCTCTCCTACGAGCAGTACTTC.

This clone showed up just a few times. The chain employs TRBV7-8 and TRBJ1-5; 8 bases match TRBD1. The germline V gene has CDR1 SGHVS and CDR2 FQNEAQ. The CDR3 spans 17 residues. J was trimmed by 1 base and V by 5 bases; bases with no gene match: 10. CDR3 nucleotide sequence: TGTGCCAGCAGCACAAATCCGCAGGGGGCAAGCAATCAGCCCCAGCATTTT. It translates to CASSTNPQGASNQPQHF.

The V gene is TRBV5-4, the J gene TRBJ2-5; 7 bases agree with TRBD1. Looked up from germline, CDR1 is SGHNT and CDR2 is YYREEE (reference sequence). J gave up 5 bases and V 4 bases, and 11 bases lay outside the gene matches. CDR3 length: 15 amino acids. CDR3 sequence reads: CASSRNRGPGETQYF. The CDR3 DNA sequence: TGTGCCAGCAGCAGAAACAGGGGTCCGGGGGAGACCCAGTACTTC.

The rearrangement joins TRBV19 to TRBJ2-1; TRBD2 matches at 12 bases. Germline lookup yields CDR1 LNHDA and CDR2 SQIVND (reference sequence). The CDR3 consists of 16 residues. Germline trimming cut 4 bases from V and 5 bases from J; bases unmatched to any gene: 6. The CDR3 loop is CASSTRTSGDHNEQFF. DNA of the CDR3: TGTGCCAGTAGTACTCGGACTAGCGGGGATCACAATGAGCAGTTCTTC.

The chain links TRBV6-5 to TRBJ2-1, with TRBD1 identical over 9 bases. The junction had 9 bases not matched to a gene; V was cut back by 6 bases and J by 6 bases. Germline CDR1 is MNHEY and CDR2 is SVGAGI. The CDR3 is made up of 15 amino acids. The CDR3: CASRADRGSLNEQFF. DNA of the CDR3: TGTGCCAGCAGGGCTGACAGGGGGAGTCTCAATGAGCAGTTCTTC.

V gene TRBV7-9 combines with J gene TRBJ2-7, with D possibly matching TRBD1 (5 bases). CDR1 and CDR2 (germline): SEHNR, FQNEAQ (reference sequence). V shed 3 bases and J shed 1 base, with 7 bases lying between them. There are 13 residues in the CDR3. The CDR3 loop is CASSFAGSYEQYF. The CDR3 coding sequence is TGTGCCAGCAGCTTCGCAGGGTCCTACGAGCAGTACTTC.

The rearrangement uses TRBV27 and TRBJ2-7, with TRBD2 as a possible D gene (6 bases). CDR3 size: 18 residues. Germline V gives CDR1 MNHEY, CDR2 SMNVEV (reference sequence). With 8 bases removed from V and 0 bases from J, the gap between germline ends came to 26 bases. Here the CDR3 reads CASRLVGGPTGSSYEQYF. The CDR3 nucleotides read TGTGCCAGCCGACTTGTGGGAGGTCCAACCGGCAGCTCCTACGAGCAGTACTTC.

V and J are TRBV7-9 and TRBJ2-3; 10 bases line up with TRBD2. The CDR3 length is 16 residues. Unmatched junction bases numbered 4, after V lost 4 bases and J lost 0 bases. CDR1 is SEHNR and CDR2 is FQNEAQ in the germline V gene (reference sequence). For the CDR3, the DNA is TGTGCCAGCAGCTCGCTAGCGGGGGCGAGCACAGATACGCAGTATTTT. Residues: CASSSLAGASTDTQYF.

V usage is TRBV7-2 and J usage is TRBJ2-7, with 9 bases lining up with TRBD1. The CDR3 totals 15 residues. Germline CDR1 SGHTA, CDR2 FQGNSA. Losses at the gene ends were 1 base for V and 1 base for J; bases not matched to a gene: 2. CDR3 bases: TGTGCCAGCAGCTTAGTGGGGACAGGGTCCTACGAGCAGTACTTC. The encoded protein is CASSLVGTGSYEQYF.

The chain employs TRBV4-2 and TRBJ2-2; the D gene is possibly TRBD2 (6 bases). Trimming left V 4 bases short and J 5 bases short, with 20 bases between. The CDR3 is 17 amino acids. Germline V gives CDR1 LGHNA, CDR2 YNFKEQ. CDR3 protein: CASSPAGGAGGTGELFF. CDR3 DNA: TGTGCCAGCAGCCCTGCCGGTGGAGCGGGCGGGACCGGGGAGCTGTTTTTT.

The genes are TRBV6-2 or TRBV6-3 and TRBJ2-5, with 11 positions matching TRBD2. This CDR3 contains 15 residues. J lost 5 bases, V lost 5 bases, and 7 bases had no gene match. From germline, CDR1 is MNHEY and CDR2 SVGEGT. CDR3 nucleotide sequence: TGTGCCAGCAGTCCAAGACTAGCGGGGTGGGAGACCCAGTACTTC. It translates to CASSPRLAGWETQYF.

This rearrangement joins TRBV3-1 (or the pseudogene TRBV3-2) to TRBJ2-6; tentative D call: TRBD1 (6 bases). Deletions cut 9 bases from V and 0 bases from J, with 9 bases between. Germline V gene lookup returns CDR1 LGHDT and CDR2 YNNKEL (reference sequence). CDR3 length equals 14 residues. CDR3: CASQGISGANVLTF. As DNA, the CDR3 is TGTGCCAGTCAGGGGATCTCTGGGGCCAACGTCCTGACTTTC.

The genes are TRBV20-1 and TRBJ2-1, with 9 nucleotides matching TRBD1. Germline loops: CDR1 DFQATT, CDR2 SNEGSKA (reference sequence). The junction had 13 bases not matched to a gene; V was cut back by 3 bases and J by 4 bases. The CDR3 is made up of 17 amino acids. CDR3 bases: TGCAGTGCTAGTGTCGTCCTAGTGGACAGGGGTTACAATGAGCAGTTCTTC. Amino acids: CSASVVLVDRGYNEQFF.

CDR3 bases: TGCAGCGTTGAGGCCGGAGGGCAACTCCGACGCGAGCAGTACTTC. Encoded protein: CSVEAGGQLRREQYF. This chain joins TRBV29-1 and TRBJ2-7; maybe TRBD2 (6 bases). This CDR3 contains 15 residues. The germline V and J ends were trimmed by 3 bases and 6 bases, with 21 bases remaining between them. The germline gives CDR1 SQVTM, CDR2 ANQGSEA.

This clone has only one observation. The chain carries TRBV3-1 (or the pseudogene TRBV3-2) and TRBJ1-2; D is undetermined. Germline CDR1 LGHDT, CDR2 YNNKEL (reference sequence). The length of the CDR3 is 16 residues. Between the trimmed V and J ends, which lost 2 bases and 4 bases, there was a span of 17 bases. CDR3 bases: TGTGCCAGCAGCCAAAAGAGGGCGGGATCTGGCTATGGCTACACCTTC. Its translation: CASSQKRAGSGYGYTF.

CDR3 region: CASSHILDNEQFF. DNA for the CDR3: TGTGCCAGCAGCCACATACTAGACAATGAGCAGTTCTTC. J is TRBJ2-1 and V is TRBV4-2; the D gene is possibly TRBD2 (5 bases). CDR3 length: 13 residues. Germline V gene lookup returns CDR1 LGHNA and CDR2 YNFKEQ. V was pared by 3 bases and J by 5 bases, with 8 bases between.

V gene TRBV15 combines with J gene TRBJ1-1, with TRBD1 as a possible D gene (5 bases). V gave up 0 bases and J gave up 6 bases, with 11 bases separating them. CDR3 size: 14 residues. Germline values: CDR1 LNHNV, CDR2 YYDKDF (reference sequence). The CDR3 loop is CATSRDGGIPEAFF. The CDR3 DNA sequence: TGTGCCACCAGCAGAGACGGGGGAATCCCTGAAGCTTTCTTT. Drawing the rest from reference TRBV15 and TRBJ1-1, the complete variable domain is DAMVIQNPRYQVTQFGKPVTLSCSQTLNHNVMYWYQQKSSQAPKLLFHYYDKDFNNEADTPDNFQSRRPNTSFCFLDIRSPGLGDTAMYLCATSRDGGIPEAFFGQGTRLTVV.

The rearrangement links TRBV7-3 to TRBJ2-1, with 10 positions matching TRBD2. The CDR3 has 17 residues. The germline V gene encodes CDR1 SGHTA and CDR2 FQGTGA. Germline trimming cut 5 bases from V and 5 bases from J; bases unmatched to any gene: 12. CDR3 residues: CASSHPSLAGADNEQFF. In nucleotides, the CDR3 is TGTGCCAGCAGCCACCCCTCCCTAGCGGGGGCCGACAATGAGCAGTTCTTC.

This clone was seen a handful of times. This chain uses TRBV6-5 with TRBJ1-2; D is unresolved. Germline lookup yields CDR1 MNHEY and CDR2 SVGAGI. The CDR3 loop spans 14 amino acids. The V gene lost 6 bases and the J gene lost 1 base, with 12 bases spanning the gap. The CDR3 nucleotides are TGTGCCAGCAGCAACCTACGAAATAACTATGGCTACACCTTC. Its protein is CASSNLRNNYGYTF.